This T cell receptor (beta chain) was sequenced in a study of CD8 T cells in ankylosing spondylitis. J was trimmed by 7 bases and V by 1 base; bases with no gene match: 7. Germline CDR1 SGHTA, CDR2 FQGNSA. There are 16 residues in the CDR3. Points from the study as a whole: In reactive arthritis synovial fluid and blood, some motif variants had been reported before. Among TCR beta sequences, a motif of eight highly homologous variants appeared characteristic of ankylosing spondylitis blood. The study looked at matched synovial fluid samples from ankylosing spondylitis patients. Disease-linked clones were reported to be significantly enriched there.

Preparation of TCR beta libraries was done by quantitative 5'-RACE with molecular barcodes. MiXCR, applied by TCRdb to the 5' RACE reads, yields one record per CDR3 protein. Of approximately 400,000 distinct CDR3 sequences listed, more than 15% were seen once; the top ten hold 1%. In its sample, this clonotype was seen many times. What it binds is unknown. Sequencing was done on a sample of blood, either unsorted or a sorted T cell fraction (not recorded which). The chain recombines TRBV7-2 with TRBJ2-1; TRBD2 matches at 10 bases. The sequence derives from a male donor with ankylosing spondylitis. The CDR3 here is CASSLVSSGSLNEQFF. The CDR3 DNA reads TGTGCCAGCAGCTTAGTTTCTAGCGGGAGTTTAAATGAGCAGTTCTTC.